Listed below are T cell receptor beta chains from one sample, sequenced in a study of blood T cell repertoires in COVID-19. Produced via immunoSEQ multiplex PCR; TCRdb's table is partial and in-frame only. The sample has approximately 100,000 clones; roughly 88% are singletons. Sequenced sample: peripheral blood. The receptors come from a human donor in a cohort sampled during active COVID-19. The CDR3 runs from the conserved cysteine through the conserved F or W. D genes are given only for firm matches. Clone size is not always given. Where it is, it says once, few, many or a class for expanded clones.

clone_size j_call v_call cdr3_length d_call cdr3_aa cdr3_nt
. TRBJ2-3 TRBV7-9 13 . CASSASSTDTQYF TGTGCCAGCAGCGCGTCTAGCACAGATACGCAGTATTTT
. TRBJ2-2 TRBV4-3 16 TRBD2 CASSWTSGGATGELFF TGCGCCAGCAGCTGGACTAGCGGGGGGGCAACCGGGGAGCTGTTTTTT
. TRBJ2-7 TRBV28 15 . CASSLFGQSSYEQYF TGTGCCAGCAGTTTATTCGGACAGAGCTCCTACGAGCAGTACTTC
. TRBJ2-2 TRBV15 16 . CATSRDKGRGTGELFF TGTGCCACCAGCAGAGATAAGGGTAGGGGCACCGGGGAGCTGTTTTTT
medium-sized TRBJ1-4 TRBV10-3 14 . CAIRDSSESEKLFF TGTGCCATCAGGGACAGTTCAGAATCTGAAAAACTGTTTTTT
. TRBJ1-6 TRBV7-8 17 TRBD1 CASSPQVGQGTHSPLHF TGTGCCAGCAGTCCTCAGGTCGGACAGGGGACCCATTCACCCCTCCACTTT
. TRBJ2-5 TRBV5-4 13 . CASSLEAGETQYF TGTGCCAGCAGCTTGGAGGCGGGGGAGACCCAGTACTTC
. TRBJ1-2 TRBV27 14 . CASSPMPRSMGYTF TGTGCCAGCAGTCCCATGCCCCGCTCTATGGGCTACACCTTC
once TRBJ1-1 TRBV18 13 . CASSPQKQGEAFF TGTGCCAGCTCACCACAAAAACAGGGTGAAGCTTTCTTT
. TRBJ1-1 TRBV19 14 . CASSTPGVGTEAFF TGTGCCAGTAGTACCCCAGGGGTAGGCACTGAAGCTTTCTTT
. TRBJ1-1 TRBV6-5 15 . CASSYSDSMNTEAFF TGTGCCAGCAGTTACTCCGACAGCATGAACACTGAAGCTTTCTTT
. TRBJ2-7 TRBV3-1/TRBV3-2 13 . CASSLGLTYEQYF TGTGCCAGCAGCCTCGGACTAACCTACGAGCAGTACTTC
. TRBJ1-6 TRBV18 17 TRBD1 CASSPKPGQGQNSPLHF TGTGCCAGCTCACCAAAACCCGGACAGGGGCAGAATTCACCCCTCCACTTT
once TRBJ2-5 TRBV5-4 16 TRBD2 CASSLRRLASAGTQYF TGTGCCAGCAGCTTGCGGCGACTAGCCTCGGCGGGGACCCAGTACTTC
. TRBJ2-2 TRBV2 16 TRBD1 CASHWETGFRTGELFF TGTGCCAGCCACTGGGAGACAGGGTTTAGAACCGGGGAGCTGTTTTTT
once TRBJ1-5 TRBV4-3 18 TRBD1 CASSQDLPRTGGHQPQHF TGCGCCAGCAGCCAAGATCTCCCTCGGACAGGGGGCCATCAGCCCCAGCATTTT
. TRBJ1-2 TRBV18 13 TRBD1 CASSQGQDYGYTF TGTGCCAGCTCGCAGGGACAGGACTATGGCTACACCTTC
once TRBJ2-3 TRBV9 13 . CASSVGQTDTQYF TGTGCCAGCAGCGTAGGACAAACAGATACGCAGTATTTT
. TRBJ2-1 TRBV6-2/TRBV6-3 16 . CASSRTGTTAHNEQFF TGTGCCAGCAGTAGAACCGGGACAACAGCCCACAATGAGCAGTTCTTC
. TRBJ1-2 TRBV29-1 11 . CSVRQGYGYTF TGCAGCGTTAGGCAGGGCTATGGCTACACCTTC
once TRBJ2-2 TRBV7-9 13 TRBD1 CASRRQGAGELFF TGTGCCAGCAGAAGACAGGGGGCCGGGGAGCTGTTTTTT
. TRBJ1-2 TRBV7-2 15 TRBD1 CASSTPGQATYGYTF TGTGCCAGCAGCACACCGGGACAGGCAACCTATGGCTACACCTTC
. TRBJ2-7 TRBV28 11 . CASSLGSDQYF TGTGCCAGCAGTTTAGGTTCAGATCAGTACTTC
. TRBJ2-2 TRBV7-2 14 TRBD1 CASSSGQGYGELFF TGTGCCAGCAGCTCTGGACAGGGTTACGGGGAGCTGTTTTTT
. TRBJ1-3 TRBV28 15 TRBD1 CASSFLTGVGNTIYF TGTGCCAGCAGCTTTTTAACAGGGGTTGGAAACACCATATATTTT
. TRBJ2-1 TRBV20-1 16 TRBD2 CSASRPGTSGYNEQFF TGCAGTGCTAGTCGGCCAGGGACTAGCGGATACAATGAGCAGTTCTTC
. TRBJ1-1 TRBV6-2/TRBV6-3 12 . CASSSTGSEAFF TGTGCCAGCAGTTCAACGGGGAGTGAAGCTTTCTTT
. TRBJ2-1 TRBV7-2 16 . CASSSRLRTGGNEQFF TGTGCCAGCAGCTCCCGCCTCCGGACAGGAGGGAATGAGCAGTTCTTC
. TRBJ1-4 TRBV3-1/TRBV3-2 15 . CASSQEGAVGEKLFF TGTGCCAGCAGCCAAGAAGGGGCCGTTGGTGAAAAACTGTTTTTT
few TRBJ1-1 TRBV30 14 TRBD1 CAWRAGQGSTEAFF TGTGCCTGGAGGGCCGGACAGGGTTCCACTGAAGCTTTCTTT
. TRBJ2-3 TRBV3-1/TRBV3-2 15 TRBD2 CASSQNSGSTDTQYF TGTGCCAGCAGCCAAAATAGCGGGAGCACAGATACGCAGTATTTT
few TRBJ1-2 TRBV7-8 15 . CASSLALEGRNGYTF TGTGCCAGCAGCTTAGCGTTAGAAGGGAGGAATGGCTACACCTTC
. TRBJ1-5 TRBV28 13 TRBD1 CASSQTGVRPQHF TGTGCCAGCAGTCAAACAGGGGTGAGGCCCCAGCATTTT
. TRBJ1-3 TRBV6-5 15 TRBD1 CASSLRTGLGNTIYF TGTGCCAGCAGTCTCCGGACAGGGCTCGGAAACACCATATATTTT
. TRBJ1-1 TRBV30 14 TRBD1 CAWTGTGGFTEAFF TGTGCCTGGACTGGGACAGGGGGCTTCACTGAAGCTTTCTTT
. TRBJ2-5 TRBV7-9 15 TRBD2 CASSQGLAGEETQYF TGTGCCAGCAGCCAGGGACTAGCGGGAGAGGAGACCCAGTACTTC